This T cell receptor beta chain originates from a study of blood T cells in healthy people across ages (dated by TCRdb to between 2015 and 2016). About the full investigation: In model experiments, roughly one uniquely barcoded TCR beta cDNA molecule per two T cells was captured by template switching. Using deep sequencing normalized with unique cDNA molecular identifiers, the study measured how TCR beta repertoire diversity changes with age. Donors were grouped into four age groups: young (average approximately 16 years), middle-aged (approximately 41), aged (around 60) and long-lived (about 90). Donors of different ages were randomly distributed across sequencing lanes to avoid experimental bias. The study analyzed two additional independent replicas of 1 million unique cDNA reads from the same blood draw for two donors, one aged 18 to 30 and one aged 80 or older.

At the junction V is shortened by 5 bases and J by 0 bases, with 10 bases in between. The CDR3 goes from the cysteine to the phenylalanine over 14 residues. Only the CDR3 part of the read is kept: 42 bases, read in frame from the first base. From a lookup of the germline V gene, CDR1 and CDR2 are SGHAT and FQNNGV. This clonotype appeared a few times. Its antigen has not been determined. Base qualities are not provided; no much larger clone lies one nucleotide away. The library was generated by 5' RACE. Sequencing relied on an Illumina HiSeq 2500. A second PCR of roughly 7 to 11 cycles was performed with a sample-barcoded 5' primer and a J-beta primer mix. A unique molecular identifier was introduced onto each TCR beta cDNA molecule by a template-switch 5' adaptor carrying 12 random nucleotides. At least 3 million CDR3-containing paired-end reads were obtained from each sample. First-strand cDNA was synthesized from all RNA with the Mint cDNA synthesis kit, primed by a TRBC-specific oligonucleotide. After uracil-DNA glycosylase treatment, a first 18-cycle PCR used universal primers M1SS and BC2_uni_R on all cDNA. On the study's bioinformatics: Normalization of each sample was performed by random selection of 1 million high-quality reads, each carrying a distinct molecular identifier. Instead of being binned into consensus sequences, reads with shared molecular identifiers were discarded. MiTCR, with a Q25 quality threshold and the strictest error-elimination algorithm, was used for CDR3 identification, clonotype clustering and error correction. A nonparametric unseen species model with Euler transformation was used to estimate lower-bound total TCR beta diversity. TCRdb reprocessing: public reads trimmed at Q25 with fastp, clones called with MiXCR, in-frame beta chains kept. Every distinct CDR3 protein forms one entry, paired with its most common genes and DNA. None of the V and J calls come from the authors' own analysis; TCRdb made them. The sample table contains almost 300,000 distinct CDR3 sequences; only one count was recorded for 27% of them. Around 29% of the sample is in the top ten clones.

Results and caveats for the whole study, not just this receptor: The percentage of naive T cells measured by flow cytometry correlated strongly with observed TCR beta diversity. Because donor CMV infection status was unknown, age-related changes in expanded clonotypes were potentially confounded. As age increased, observed TCR beta diversity per million T cells dropped in a roughly linear way, and a significant reduction was already evident by age roughly 40. Because profiling used bulk unsorted PBMCs, naive and antigen-experienced compartments could not be compared conclusively. Total diversity estimates from one million sequenced T cells were considered lower bounds and underestimates. Compared with the aged group, the long-lived group had more naive CD4+ T cells, fewer expanded clones and increased TCR diversity, a pattern suggesting age selection.

Systemically healthy Caucasian individuals from Russia, 35 to 50 in total and aged about 6 to 90 years, were included as donors. Roughly 10 milliliters of peripheral blood were collected from each donor into EDTA-treated Vacutainer tubes. Ficoll-Paque density-gradient centrifugation was used to isolate PBMCs, with at least 6.5 million per sample. Trizol reagent was used to extract total RNA from the PBMCs, yielding at least 6 micrograms per sample. Naive CD45RAhigh/CD27high T cell percentages were measured by flow cytometry on a PBMC aliquot from every donor. Recombination linked TRBV11-2 to TRBJ1-2; no D gene can be assigned with confidence. The sample taken for sequencing was blood. This clonotype was sampled from a woman in her seventies in good health. The bases read TGTGCCAGCAGCGTGAGGTTAGCTAACTATGGCTACACCTTC. The encoded protein is CASSVRLANYGYTF. When the CDR3 is completed using the reference TRBV11-2 and TRBJ1-2 genes on either side, the full variable domain is EAGVAQSPRYKIIEKRQSVAFWCNPISGHATLYWYQQILGQGPKLLIQFQNNGVVDDSQLPKDRFSAERLKGVDSTLKIQPAKLEDSAVYLCASSVRLANYGYTFGSGTRLTVV.